This TCR beta chain was identified during a study of beta chain features in type 1 diabetes (dated by TCRdb to 2016 to 2018). Notes on the research overall: No differences in mean age, gender distribution, total cell number or subset yield were found between patients and healthy donors. Regulatory and stem cell-like memory subsets were obtained from only 8 patients and about eight healthy donors, while naive and central memory subsets were obtained from all 30 or so donors. In the study, TCRB repertoires of sorted circulating CD4+ T cell subsets from recently diagnosed type 1 diabetes patients were compared with those of matched healthy donors. Across all samples, 107,917,701 sorted cells were examined, and cell number per subset correlated strongly with RNA yield.

From a lookup of the germline V gene, CDR1 and CDR2 are MDHEN and SYDVKM. V is trimmed back by 2 bases and J by 1 base, and the junction contains 2 bases that no gene match accounts for. The CDR3 contains 15 residues, cysteine and phenylalanine counted. The sequence is cut down to CDR3 DNA, 45 bases in frame from base 1. Each donor gave one peripheral blood draw, averaging roughly 0.11 L, which was collected into heparinised tubes. A BD FACSAria II was used to sort naive, central memory, regulatory and stem cell-like memory CD4+ T cells with a panel that included CD45RO, CCR7, CD25, CD127, CD95 and CD27. All sorted populations exceeded 98% purity. PBMCs were isolated right away by Lymphoprep density gradient centrifugation and were stained directly, without culture. So that batch effects would be minimized, each experiment stained and sorted samples in pairs, pairing one healthy donor with one patient.

Summary of the overall study and its limitations: PCR may preferentially amplify shorter templates, but because patient and control samples were amplified and corrected together, any resulting skew would affect both groups equally. Patients with type 1 diabetes made fewer insertions and deleted more nucleotides at VDJ recombination sites, implying thymic rearrangement abnormalities. Sequencing cDNA rather than genomic DNA could over-represent highly expressing activated cells, although activation and CD3 levels did not differ between groups. Type 1 diabetes patients showed a moderate but significant shortening of TCRB CDR3 length in all four CD4+ subsets. Naive, central memory and regulatory TCRB repertoires appeared more similar among patients than among healthy donors. Only small numbers of individuals were included in the HLA sub-analyses, which left unresolved whether HLA type had any influence on TCRB rearrangement.

The entire isolated RNA was reverse transcribed using the High Capacity cDNA Reverse Transcription Kit, and thus expressed TCRB transcripts were sequenced. Deep immunoSEQ sequencing was performed on naive, central memory and regulatory T cell samples, with an average of around 3.4 million total reads per sample. After sorted cells were lysed in RLT buffer, RNA was extracted with DNase-treated RNeasy Micro or Mini kits, with the choice depending on cell number. Each cell subset was processed on its own to prevent cross-contamination, while patient and healthy donor samples were processed together. The immunoSEQ multiplex PCR was used to amplify TCRB sequences from cDNA, yielding 87-bp fragments that span the CDR3 region. Sequencing of the amplicons was performed on the Illumina HiSeq platform. Processing in the source paper ran as follows. PCR bias was computationally corrected using synthetic template baselines, reads within Hamming distance 2 were collapsed, and singletons that could not be merged were discarded. Reads were aligned against IMGT to assign V, D and J genes, CDR3 length and insertions or deletions at six rearrangement sites. Within each subset, clonotype counts were normalized to sorted cell number, and only after that were true diversity and Gini coefficients computed with the tcR R package. The overlap coefficient, calculated on TCRB nucleotide sequences, was used to quantify repertoire sharing. Out-of-frame TCRB sequences from naive cells were analyzed as a proxy for the pre-selection repertoire. TCRdb stores this immuneACCESS table with in-frame sequences only. Part of the clones is absent; in the studies checked, under half of the shortfall reflects unresolved V genes, and no reason is known for the rest. D and trimming come from the DNA, and the V and J calls and clone size come from that table. The sample table records fewer than 300,000 clones; roughly 20% of these occur just once. The ten largest clones represent around 0.03% of the sample.

A note on this clone: Its cognate antigen has yet to be identified. No base quality values were provided; no much bigger clone lies one nucleotide off.

The rearrangement combines TRBV28 with TRBJ2-3; a stretch of 8 junction bases matches TRBD2. The sequence derives from a woman aged 40 to 50 with type 1 diabetes. Input material: naive CD4+ T cells from blood. The sample's cell subset or site label is to be understood as: true naive CD4+ T cells. The CDR3 corresponds to CASSLAGGGTDTQYF. At the DNA level, the sequence is TGTGCCAGCAGTTTAGCGGGAGGTGGCACAGATACGCAGTATTTT.